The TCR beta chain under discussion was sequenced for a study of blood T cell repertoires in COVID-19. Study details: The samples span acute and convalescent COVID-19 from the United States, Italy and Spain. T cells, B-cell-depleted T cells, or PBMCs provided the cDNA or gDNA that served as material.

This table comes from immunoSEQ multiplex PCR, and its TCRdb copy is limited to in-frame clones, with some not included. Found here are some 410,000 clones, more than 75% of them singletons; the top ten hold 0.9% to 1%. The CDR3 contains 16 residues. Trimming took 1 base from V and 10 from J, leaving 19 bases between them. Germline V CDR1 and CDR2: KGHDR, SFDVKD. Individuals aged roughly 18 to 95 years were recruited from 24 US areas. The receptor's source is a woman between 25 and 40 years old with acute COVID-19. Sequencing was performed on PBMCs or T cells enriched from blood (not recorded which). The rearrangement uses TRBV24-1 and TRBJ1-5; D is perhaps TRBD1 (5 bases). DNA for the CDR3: TGTGCCACCAGTGATTTTGGGCGCAGGGCGGAAGGACCCCAGCATTTT. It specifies CATSDFGRRAEGPQHF.